A selection of T cell receptor beta chains follows, all from one sample in a study of blood T cells in healthy people across ages. One entry per CDR3 protein, called by TCRdb with MiXCR from the 5' RACE reads. The top ten hold approximately 25% of the sample, which has 540,000 or so distinct CDR3 sequences, under 55% seen once. The specimen was blood. The receptors shown here come from a man of 80 years or more in good health. The CDR3 runs from the conserved cysteine through the conserved F or W. The D gene is left open where the match is weak. Only some rows state a clone size, as once, few, many or a class for expanded clones.

J | D | V | size | CDR3 | DNA
TRBJ2-5 | TRBD1 | TRBV29-1 | once | CSSIYRDRGMIGETQYF | TGCAGCTCTATATACCGGGACAGGGGTATGATCGGGGAGACCCAGTACTTC
TRBJ2-7 | - | TRBV6-6 | - | CASRPGRVQEQYF | TGTGCCAGCAGGCCCGGCCGCGTGCAGGAGCAGTACTTC
TRBJ1-4 | - | TRBV20-1 | few | CSATRVGGEKLFF | TGCAGTGCTACTCGAGTCGGCGGGGAAAAACTGTTTTTT
TRBJ2-6 | - | TRBV4-3 | - | CASSQEAPTSGANVLTF | TGCGCCAGCAGCCAAGAGGCACCGACCTCTGGGGCCAACGTCCTGACTTTC
TRBJ2-7 | TRBD2 | TRBV4-2 | few | CASSQDNLAGDYEQYF | TGTGCCAGCAGCCAAGATAATCTAGCGGGAGATTACGAGCAGTACTTC
TRBJ2-7 | TRBD2 | TRBV7-2 | few | CASSSRERGTYEQYF | TGTGCCAGCAGCTCCCGAGAGCGGGGGACTTACGAGCAGTACTTC
TRBJ2-1 | - | TRBV7-2 | - | CASSLDPSGEQFF | TGTGCCAGCAGCTTAGATCCCAGTGGTGAGCAGTTCTTC
TRBJ2-5 | TRBD2 | TRBV20-1 | - | CSARPSGSYSYGQYF | TGCAGTGCTAGACCCAGCGGGAGCTACTCCTACGGGCAGTACTTC
TRBJ2-3 | TRBD2 | TRBV20-1 | - | CSAPSSGKGGTDTQYF | TGCAGTGCTCCTTCTAGCGGGAAGGGGGGCACAGATACGCAGTATTTT
TRBJ1-6 | - | TRBV20-1 | - | CSARDTRGTTYNSPLHF | TGCAGTGCTAGAGATACCCGGGGCACGACCTATAATTCACCCCTCCACTTT
TRBJ1-1 | - | TRBV10-3 | - | CAIRAQAGSEAFF | TGTGCCATCCGTGCCCAGGCTGGAAGTGAAGCTTTCTTT
TRBJ1-1 | - | TRBV7-3 | once | CASSLVGGGSTEAFF | TGTGCCAGCAGCTTAGTCGGCGGGGGGAGCACTGAAGCTTTCTTT
TRBJ2-5 | - | TRBV7-2 | - | CASSSVTGMGETQYF | TGTGCCAGCAGCTCTGTAACAGGGATGGGAGAGACCCAGTACTTC
TRBJ1-6 | TRBD1 | TRBV4-3 | few | CASSPQFPNRDRGSPLHF | TGCGCCAGCAGCCCCCAGTTCCCCAACCGGGACAGAGGTTCACCCCTCCACTTT
TRBJ2-2 | TRBD2 | TRBV6-5 | few | CASSSHRTSESTGELFF | TGTGCCAGCAGTTCCCATAGGACTAGCGAGAGCACCGGGGAGCTGTTTTTT
TRBJ2-3 | TRBD1 | TRBV5-1 | - | CASSTGQGASDTQYF | TGCGCCAGCAGCACCGGACAGGGGGCGAGTGATACGCAGTATTTT
TRBJ2-1 | - | TRBV28 | - | CASSFRANRFLNEQFF | TGTGCCAGCAGTTTCCGGGCGAACAGGTTCCTCAATGAGCAGTTCTTC
TRBJ2-7 | - | TRBV20-1 | - | CSAPGTWGSSYEQYF | TGCAGTGCTCCGGGTACTTGGGGGAGCTCCTACGAGCAGTACTTC
TRBJ2-7 | - | TRBV10-3 | few | CAISGLLDGGSYEQYF | TGTGCCATCAGTGGGCTTTTGGACGGGGGCTCCTACGAGCAGTACTTC
TRBJ2-1 | - | TRBV9 | few | CASSVVGGLSSYNEQFF | TGTGCCAGCAGCGTAGTTGGCGGGCTTAGCTCCTACAATGAGCAGTTCTTC
TRBJ1-2 | - | TRBV10-3 | - | CAISVGARGRGYTF | TGTGCCATCAGTGTGGGGGCGCGGGGACGTGGCTACACCTTC
TRBJ2-7 | - | TRBV29-1 | - | CSVRRGFNEQYF | TGCAGCGTCCGCAGGGGCTTCAACGAGCAGTACTTC
TRBJ2-3 | - | TRBV5-1 | - | CASSLGQFFLNTDTQYF | TGCGCCAGCAGCTTGGGGCAGTTCTTCTTAAACACAGATACGCAGTATTTT
TRBJ2-3 | - | TRBV14 | - | CASSQSSLGTDTQYF | TGTGCCAGCAGCCAATCCAGCCTTGGGACAGATACGCAGTATTTT
TRBJ2-3 | - | TRBV29-1 | - | CSVEAGWSDTQYF | TGCAGCGTTGAGGCAGGGTGGTCAGATACGCAGTATTTT
TRBJ2-1 | TRBD2 | TRBV7-9 | few | CASSRPGLAGGPNNEQFF | TGTGCCAGCAGCCGTCCGGGACTAGCGGGAGGGCCCAACAATGAGCAGTTCTTC
TRBJ1-2 | - | TRBV7-2 | - | CASTKDINYGYTF | TGTGCCAGCACCAAGGACATTAACTATGGCTACACCTTC
TRBJ1-5 | TRBD1 | TRBV5-1 | - | CASSPTGGYQPRHF | TGCGCCAGCAGCCCAACAGGGGGATATCAGCCCCGGCATTTT
TRBJ2-1 | - | TRBV6-2/TRBV6-3 | few | CASRDDRLSYNEQFF | TGTGCCAGCAGAGACGACAGACTCTCCTACAATGAGCAGTTCTTC
TRBJ1-1 | TRBD1 | TRBV25-1 | - | CASRRQGTLDTEAFF | TGTGCCAGCCGGCGACAGGGGACCCTGGACACTGAAGCTTTCTTT
TRBJ1-2 | TRBD1 | TRBV12-3/TRBV12-4 | few | CASRAGTGRPYTF | TGTGCCAGCAGGGCCGGGACAGGGAGGCCCTACACCTTC
TRBJ1-5 | TRBD1 | TRBV24-1 | - | CATSDLMRGHENQPQHF | TGTGCCACCAGTGATTTAATGAGGGGGCACGAGAATCAGCCCCAGCATTTT
TRBJ2-5 | - | TRBV7-6 | - | CASSLPPSGISYQETQYF | TGTGCCAGCAGCTTACCCCCGTCAGGGATCTCTTACCAAGAGACCCAGTACTTC
TRBJ2-1 | TRBD2 | TRBV6-1 | many | CASSDRGGLAGGWNEQFF | TGTGCCAGCAGTGACAGGGGGGGACTAGCGGGAGGATGGAATGAGCAGTTCTTC
TRBJ2-7 | - | TRBV7-2 | - | CASSPYKAYEQYF | TGTGCCAGCAGCCCCTACAAGGCCTACGAGCAGTACTTC
TRBJ1-1 | - | TRBV29-1 | few | CSVERGAEAFF | TGCAGCGTTGAAAGGGGCGCTGAAGCTTTCTTT
TRBJ2-1 | - | TRBV30 | - | CAWSVLGVWEQFF | TGTGCCTGGAGTGTACTTGGGGTATGGGAGCAGTTCTTC
TRBJ1-5 | - | TRBV20-1 | once | CSAREGTGGNQPQHF | TGCAGTGCTAGGGAGGGGACGGGTGGCAATCAGCCCCAGCATTTT
TRBJ2-1 | - | TRBV7-9 | - | CASSLLLAADNEQFF | TGTGCCAGCAGCTTATTACTAGCTGCCGACAATGAGCAGTTCTTC
TRBJ2-1 | - | TRBV6-1 | - | CASSELLVGDEQFF | TGTGCCAGCAGCGAATTACTAGTAGGTGATGAGCAGTTCTTC
TRBJ1-1 | - | TRBV5-6 | - | CASSLARAGSTEAFF | TGTGCCAGCAGCTTGGCTCGGGCAGGCTCTACTGAAGCTTTCTTT
TRBJ2-7 | TRBD1 | TRBV28 | few | CASSLPGGYEQYF | TGTGCCAGCAGTTTACCAGGGGGATACGAGCAGTACTTC
TRBJ2-7 | - | TRBV21-1 | few | CASSKIREDKPYEQYF | TGTGCCAGCAGCAAAATTAGAGAGGACAAGCCCTACGAGCAGTACTTC
TRBJ1-2 | TRBD1 | TRBV7-9 | few | CASSPTGQANYGYTF | TGTGCCAGCAGCCCAACGGGACAGGCCAACTATGGCTACACCTTC
TRBJ2-5 | TRBD1 | TRBV25-1 | - | CASSEYDRVGETQYF | TGTGCCAGCAGTGAATATGACAGGGTCGGAGAGACCCAGTACTTC
TRBJ2-5 | - | TRBV2 | - | CASTGRETQYF | TGTGCCAGCACAGGGCGAGAGACCCAGTACTTC
TRBJ2-3 | - | TRBV10-1 | - | CASSFEGTGGDTQYF | TGCGCCAGCAGTTTTGAAGGGACCGGAGGAGATACGCAGTATTTT
TRBJ1-4 | - | TRBV7-2 | - | CASSFKGATNEKLFF | TGTGCCAGCAGCTTTAAAGGGGCAACTAATGAAAAACTGTTTTTT